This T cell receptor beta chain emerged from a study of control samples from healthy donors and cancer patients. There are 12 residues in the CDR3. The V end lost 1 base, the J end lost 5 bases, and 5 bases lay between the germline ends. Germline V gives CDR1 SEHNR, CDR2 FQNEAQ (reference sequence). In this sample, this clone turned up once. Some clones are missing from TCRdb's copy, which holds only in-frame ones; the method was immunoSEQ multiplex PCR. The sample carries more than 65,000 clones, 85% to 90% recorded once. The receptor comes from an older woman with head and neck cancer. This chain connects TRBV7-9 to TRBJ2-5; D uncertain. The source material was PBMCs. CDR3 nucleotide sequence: TGTGCCAGCAGCTTAGGCTCGGAGACCCAGTACTTC. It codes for CASSLGSETQYF.